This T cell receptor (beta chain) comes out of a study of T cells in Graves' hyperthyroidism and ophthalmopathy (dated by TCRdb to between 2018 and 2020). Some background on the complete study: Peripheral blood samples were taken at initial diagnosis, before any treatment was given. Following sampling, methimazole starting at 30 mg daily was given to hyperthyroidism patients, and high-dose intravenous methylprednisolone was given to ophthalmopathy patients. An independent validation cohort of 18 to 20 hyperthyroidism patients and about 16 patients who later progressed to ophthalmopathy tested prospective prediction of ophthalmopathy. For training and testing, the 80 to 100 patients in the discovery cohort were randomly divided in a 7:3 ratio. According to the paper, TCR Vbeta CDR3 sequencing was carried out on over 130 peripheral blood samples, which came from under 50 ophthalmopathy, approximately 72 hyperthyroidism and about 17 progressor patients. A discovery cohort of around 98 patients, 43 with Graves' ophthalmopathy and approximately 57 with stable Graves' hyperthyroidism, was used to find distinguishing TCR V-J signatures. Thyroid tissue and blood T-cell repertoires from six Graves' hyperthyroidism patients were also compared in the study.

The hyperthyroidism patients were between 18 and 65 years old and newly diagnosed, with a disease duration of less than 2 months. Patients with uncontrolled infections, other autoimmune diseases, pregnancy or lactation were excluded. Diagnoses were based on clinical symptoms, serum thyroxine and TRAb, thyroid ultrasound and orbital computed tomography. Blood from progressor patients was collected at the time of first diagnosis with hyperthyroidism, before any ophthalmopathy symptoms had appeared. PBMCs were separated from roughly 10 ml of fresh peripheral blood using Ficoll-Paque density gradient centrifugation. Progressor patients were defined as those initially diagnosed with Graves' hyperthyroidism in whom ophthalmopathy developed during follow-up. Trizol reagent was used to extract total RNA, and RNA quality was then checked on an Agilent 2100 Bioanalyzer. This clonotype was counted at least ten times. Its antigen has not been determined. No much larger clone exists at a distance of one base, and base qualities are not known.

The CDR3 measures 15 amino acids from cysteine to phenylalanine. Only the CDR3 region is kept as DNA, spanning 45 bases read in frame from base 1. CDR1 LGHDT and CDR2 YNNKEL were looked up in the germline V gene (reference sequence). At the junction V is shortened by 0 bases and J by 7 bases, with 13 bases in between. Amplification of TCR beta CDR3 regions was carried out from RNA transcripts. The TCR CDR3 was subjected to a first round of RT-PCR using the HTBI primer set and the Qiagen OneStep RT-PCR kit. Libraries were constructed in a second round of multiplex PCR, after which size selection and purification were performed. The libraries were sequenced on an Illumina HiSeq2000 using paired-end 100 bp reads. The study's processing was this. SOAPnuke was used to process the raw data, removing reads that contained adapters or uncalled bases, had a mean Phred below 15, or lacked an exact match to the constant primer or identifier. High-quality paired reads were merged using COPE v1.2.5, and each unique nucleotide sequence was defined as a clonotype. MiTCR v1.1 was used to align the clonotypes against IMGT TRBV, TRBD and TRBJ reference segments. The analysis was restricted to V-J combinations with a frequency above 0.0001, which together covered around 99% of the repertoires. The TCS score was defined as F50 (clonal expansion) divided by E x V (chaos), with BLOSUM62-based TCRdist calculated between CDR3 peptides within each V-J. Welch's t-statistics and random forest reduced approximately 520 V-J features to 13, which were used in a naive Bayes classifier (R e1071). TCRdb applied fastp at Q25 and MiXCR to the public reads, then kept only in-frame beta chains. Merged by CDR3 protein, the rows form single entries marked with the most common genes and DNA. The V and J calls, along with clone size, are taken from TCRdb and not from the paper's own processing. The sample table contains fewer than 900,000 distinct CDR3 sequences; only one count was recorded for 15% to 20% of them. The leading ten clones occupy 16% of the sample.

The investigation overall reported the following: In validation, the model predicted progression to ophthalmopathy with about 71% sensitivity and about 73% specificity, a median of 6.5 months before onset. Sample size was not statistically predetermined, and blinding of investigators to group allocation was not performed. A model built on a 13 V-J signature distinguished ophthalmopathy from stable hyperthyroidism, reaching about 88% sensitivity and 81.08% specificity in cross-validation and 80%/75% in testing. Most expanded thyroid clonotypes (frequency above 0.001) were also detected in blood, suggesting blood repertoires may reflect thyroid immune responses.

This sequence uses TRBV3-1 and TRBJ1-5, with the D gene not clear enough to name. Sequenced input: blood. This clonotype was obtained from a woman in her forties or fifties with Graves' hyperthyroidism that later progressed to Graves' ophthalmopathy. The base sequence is TGTGCCAGCAGCCAAGAGTTCGGGGAGGGACAGCCCCAGCATTTT. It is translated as CASSQEFGEGQPQHF.